This T cell receptor beta chain was profiled in a study of blood T cell repertoires in COVID-19. Study background: Italy, Spain and the United States were the sources of the convalescent and acute COVID-19 samples. Nucleic acid was either cDNA or gDNA, and it came from T cells, B-cell-depleted T cells, or PBMCs.

The trim removed 1 base at V and 6 bases at J, leaving 9 bases unmatched. The length of the CDR3 is 16 residues. Germline CDR1 and CDR2: SGHRS and YFSETQ. This clone occurred once. In the authors' methods: By means of reference gene primer amplification, nucleated cell counts were estimated. The assay was immunoSEQ multiplex PCR, and TCRdb's table has in-frame clones only and misses some. That table is the source of V, J and clone size, and D and trimming were worked out from the DNA. Here the sample spans roughly 250,000 clones, roughly 90% being singletons. This chain connects TRBV5-1 to TRBJ2-2; TRBD1 matches at 7 bases. The sequenced sample consisted of peripheral blood. The TCR was taken from a woman between 25 and 40 years old with acute or convalescent COVID-19. CDR3 nucleotides: TGCGCCAGCAGCTTGTATAGGGGGCGGGTCTCCGGGGAGCTGTTTTTT. Its translation is CASSLYRGRVSGELFF.